One and the same sample provided the 4 T cell receptor beta chains below, sequenced in a study of OX40 agonist ivuxolimab in advanced cancers. The library relied on the immunoSEQ multiplex PCR assay. The table comes from immuneACCESS by way of TCRdb, which keeps in-frame sequences with V and J called. Part of the clones is missing from these tables; in studies checked, under half for an unresolved V gene and the rest for unknown reasons. Here the sample has some 59,000 clones; around 82% occur a single time. Jointly, the top ten make up under 4.5% of the sample. Sequences were derived from CD4+ or CD8+ T cells sorted from blood, sampled in a trial of the OX40 agonist ivuxolimab. The receptors stem from an adult with an advanced solid tumor such as melanoma, head and neck, liver or kidney cancer.

The table lists this clone with a few counts. The V call is TRBV6-1, the J call TRBJ1-1, with D possibly being TRBD1 (5 bases). CDR3 length: 13 amino acids. Trimming pared 4 bases from V and 3 bases from J, leaving 9 bases between. Germline loops: CDR1 MNHNS, CDR2 SASEGT. The CDR3 coding sequence is TGTGCCAGCAGTGGGGGGGAAGACACTGAAGCTTTCTTT. It translates to CASSGGEDTEAFF.

The rearrangement uses TRBV19 and TRBJ1-4; D not certain. V gave up 4 bases and J gave up 1 base, with 7 bases separating them. CDR3 length: 14 amino acids. The germline CDR1 and CDR2 sequences are LNHDA and SQIVND (reference sequence). CDR3 in amino acids: CASSKGLTNEKLFF. In nucleotides, the CDR3 is TGTGCCAGTAGTAAAGGATTAACTAATGAAAAACTGTTTTTT.

V and J are TRBV6-6 and TRBJ1-4; D is unclear. The CDR3 consists of 11 residues. Germline CDR1 is MNHNY and CDR2 is SVGAGI (reference sequence). V was cut by 4 bases and J by 6 bases, with 3 bases left in between. CDR3 protein: CASSSDEKLFF. As DNA, the CDR3 is TGTGCCAGCAGTTCGGATGAAAAACTGTTTTTT.

V usage is TRBV28 and J usage is TRBJ2-7, with 12 bases that match TRBD2. The CDR3 length is 13 residues. Germline V CDR1 and CDR2: MDHEN, SYDVKM. The V and J ends lost 10 bases and 6 bases, in that order; junction bases with no gene match: 7. The CDR3 nucleotides read TGTGCCACCCGGACTAGCGGGAAGGGCGAGCAGTACTTC. This translates into CATRTSGKGEQYF.